Presented here are 4 T cell receptor beta chains from one specimen sequenced in a study of blood T cell repertoires in COVID-19. The table came from immunoSEQ multiplex PCR; TCRdb's copy has only in-frame clones and leaves some out. The repertoire has 250,000 to 300,000 clones, over 70% of them found once; the top ten carry around 3.4%. Sequencing input: peripheral blood. The receptors here all came from a woman older than 75 with acute or convalescent COVID-19.

This clone was counted between two and nine times. This chain uses TRBV5-6 with TRBJ2-7; D may be TRBD1 (6 bases). Germline CDR1 is SGHDT and CDR2 is YYEEEE. The CDR3 is 14 residues long. Trimming pared 3 bases from V and 4 bases from J, leaving 14 bases between. The CDR3 DNA reads TGTGCCAGCAGCTCTACAGGGTTGGGGTACGAGCAGTACTTC. Protein product: CASSSTGLGYEQYF.

The chain uses TRBV12-3 or TRBV12-4 and TRBJ2-7; D is undetermined. Deletions cut 6 bases from V and 6 bases from J, with 15 bases between. The CDR3 is 13 residues long. CDR3 sequence reads: CASSVQLNGEQYF. DNA of the CDR3: TGTGCCAGCAGCGTACAGCTAAACGGCGAGCAGTACTTC.

Notes on this clone: Other DNA sequences from this sample encode an identical CDR3 as well. The CDR3 DNA is TGCAGCGTTGCATCCGGGAGCTCCTACAATGAGCAGTTCTTC. It yields the protein CSVASGSSYNEQFF. The rearrangement links TRBV29-1 to TRBJ2-1, with D maybe TRBD2 (6 bases). V lost 4 bases and J 0 bases, leaving 10 bases between the germline ends. This CDR3 is 14 amino acids long. Germline V gene sequence: CDR1 SQVTM, CDR2 ANQGSEA.

V usage is TRBV3-1 (or the pseudogene TRBV3-2) and J usage is TRBJ1-6; 11 bases align to TRBD1. The CDR3 extends over 17 amino acids. Germline CDR1 reads LGHDT; CDR2 reads YNNKEL (reference sequence). Unmatched junction bases numbered 5, after V lost 3 bases and J lost 4 bases. CDR3 DNA: TGTGCCAGCAGCCAGGCGGACAGGGGGCTTTATAATTCACCCCTCCACTTT. It yields the protein CASSQADRGLYNSPLHF.